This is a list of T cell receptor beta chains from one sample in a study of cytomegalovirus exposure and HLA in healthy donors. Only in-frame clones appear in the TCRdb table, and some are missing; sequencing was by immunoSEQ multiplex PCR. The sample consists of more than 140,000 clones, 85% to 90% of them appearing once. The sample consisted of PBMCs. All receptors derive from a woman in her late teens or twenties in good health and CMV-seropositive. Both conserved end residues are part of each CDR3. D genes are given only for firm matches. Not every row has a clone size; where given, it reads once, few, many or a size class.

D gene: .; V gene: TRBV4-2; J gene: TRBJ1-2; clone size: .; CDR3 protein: CASSQGFQANYGYTF; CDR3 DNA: TGTGCCAGCAGCCAAGGTTTCCAGGCCAACTATGGCTACACCTTC
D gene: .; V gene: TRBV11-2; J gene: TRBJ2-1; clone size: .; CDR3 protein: CASSPTSGNFNEQFF; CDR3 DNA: TGTGCCAGCAGCCCCACTAGTGGGAATTTCAATGAGCAGTTCTTC
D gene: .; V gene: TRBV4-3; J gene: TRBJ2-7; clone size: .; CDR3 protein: CASSQDRLGLQDEQYF; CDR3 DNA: TGCGCCAGCAGCCAAGACCGTCTGGGACTTCAGGACGAGCAGTACTTC
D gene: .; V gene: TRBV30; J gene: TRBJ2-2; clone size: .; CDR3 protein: CAQGRDNTGELFF; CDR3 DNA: TGTGCCCAGGGGCGTGATAACACCGGGGAGCTGTTTTTT
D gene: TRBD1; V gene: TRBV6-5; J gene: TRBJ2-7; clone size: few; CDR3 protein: CASHGQGASDEQYF; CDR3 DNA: TGTGCCAGTCACGGACAGGGGGCTTCGGACGAGCAGTACTTC
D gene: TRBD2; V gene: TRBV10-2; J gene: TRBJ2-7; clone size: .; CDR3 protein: CASRALAAPEEQYF; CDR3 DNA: TGCGCCAGCAGGGCACTAGCGGCCCCCGAGGAGCAGTACTTC
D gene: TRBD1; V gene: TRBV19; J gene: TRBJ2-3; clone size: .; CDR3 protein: CASSIDPRGQGADTQYF; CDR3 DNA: TGTGCCAGTAGTATAGATCCTAGGGGACAGGGAGCAGATACGCAGTATTTT
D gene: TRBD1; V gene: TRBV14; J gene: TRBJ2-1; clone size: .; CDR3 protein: CASSRQGFLYNEQFF; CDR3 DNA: TGTGCCAGCAGCCGACAGGGGTTCCTCTACAATGAGCAGTTCTTC
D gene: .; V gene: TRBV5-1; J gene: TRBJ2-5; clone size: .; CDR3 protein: CASSLFEETQYF; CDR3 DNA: TGCGCCAGCAGCTTGTTCGAAGAGACCCAGTACTTC
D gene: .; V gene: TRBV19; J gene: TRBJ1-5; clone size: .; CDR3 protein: CASTPVGVASNQPQHF; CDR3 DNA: TGTGCCAGTACCCCTGTTGGGGTAGCGAGCAATCAGCCCCAGCATTTT
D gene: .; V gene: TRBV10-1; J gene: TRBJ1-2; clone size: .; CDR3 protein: CASSARYRNYGYTF; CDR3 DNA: TGCGCCAGCAGCGCCCGATACAGAAACTATGGCTACACCTTC
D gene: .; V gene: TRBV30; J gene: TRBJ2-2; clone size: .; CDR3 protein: CAWTYSGELFF; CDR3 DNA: TGTGCCTGGACTTACTCCGGGGAGCTGTTTTTT
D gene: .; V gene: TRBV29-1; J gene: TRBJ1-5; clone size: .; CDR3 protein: CSVITGYNQPQHF; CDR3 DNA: TGCAGCGTTATTACAGGGTACAATCAGCCCCAGCATTTT
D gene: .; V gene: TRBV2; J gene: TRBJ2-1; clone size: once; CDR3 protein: CASTPGLRSYNEQFF; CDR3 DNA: TGTGCCAGCACCCCGGGACTCCGGTCCTACAATGAGCAGTTCTTC
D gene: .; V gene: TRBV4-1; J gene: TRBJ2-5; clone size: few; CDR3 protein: CASSQYSSQETQYF; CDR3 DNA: TGCGCCAGCAGCCAGTACTCAAGCCAAGAGACCCAGTACTTC
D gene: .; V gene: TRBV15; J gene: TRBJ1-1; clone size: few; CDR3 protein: CATSRGGRGRTEAFF; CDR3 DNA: TGTGCCACCAGCAGAGGTGGGCGGGGCCGAACTGAAGCTTTCTTT
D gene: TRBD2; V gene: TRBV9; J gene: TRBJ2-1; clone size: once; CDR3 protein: CASSVYTGTSRTYNEQFF; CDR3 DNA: TGTGCCAGCAGCGTATATACCGGGACTAGCAGAACCTACAATGAGCAGTTCTTC
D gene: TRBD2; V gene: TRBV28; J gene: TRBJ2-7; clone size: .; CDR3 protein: CASSQGPGLDSYEQYF; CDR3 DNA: TGTGCCAGCAGCCAAGGGCCGGGACTAGACTCCTACGAGCAGTACTTC
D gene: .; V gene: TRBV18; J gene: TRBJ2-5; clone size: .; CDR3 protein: CASLSLQGGIQETQYF; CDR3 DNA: TGTGCCAGTCTCTCTCTTCAGGGGGGAATCCAAGAGACCCAGTACTTC
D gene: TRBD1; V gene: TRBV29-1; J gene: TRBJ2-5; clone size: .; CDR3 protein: CSVSPGQGHQETQYF; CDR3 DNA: TGCAGCGTGTCCCCGGGACAGGGGCATCAAGAGACCCAGTACTTC
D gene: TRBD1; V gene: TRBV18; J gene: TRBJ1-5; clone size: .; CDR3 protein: CASSSTGGPQPQHF; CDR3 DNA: TGTGCCAGCTCATCTACAGGGGGCCCTCAGCCCCAGCATTTT